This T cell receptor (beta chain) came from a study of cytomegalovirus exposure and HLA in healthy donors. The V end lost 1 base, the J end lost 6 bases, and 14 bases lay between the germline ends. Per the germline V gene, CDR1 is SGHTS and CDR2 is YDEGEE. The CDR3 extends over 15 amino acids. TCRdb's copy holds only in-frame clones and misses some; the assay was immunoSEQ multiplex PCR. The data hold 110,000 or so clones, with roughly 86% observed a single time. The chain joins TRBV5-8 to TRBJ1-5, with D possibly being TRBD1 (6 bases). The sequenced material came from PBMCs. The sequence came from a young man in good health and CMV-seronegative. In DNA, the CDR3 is TGTGCCAGCAGCTTGATGGGGGCGGGTGGTCAGCCCCAGCATTTT. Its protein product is CASSLMGAGGQPQHF.